Below, 25 T cell receptor beta chains from the same sample are listed, as sequenced in a study of lymphopenia after photon versus proton radiotherapy. Assay used: immunoSEQ multiplex PCR; TCRdb lists only in-frame clones, some missing. The data hold 150,000 to 200,000 clones, with approximately 90% observed a single time. The sequenced sample was peripheral blood, obtained from a patient treated with photon-based radiotherapy. These receptors came from a man aged 45-65 years with gastric cancer.

The chain recombines TRBV5-6 with TRBJ1-1; D remains unclear. CDR1 is SGHDT, CDR2 YYEEEE, per germline. Trimming left V 1 base short and J 2 bases short, with 9 bases between. This CDR3 is 14 amino acids long. Written as DNA, the CDR3 is TGTGCCAGCAGCTTGACGATGTATAACACTGAAGCTTTCTTT. Protein product: CASSLTMYNTEAFF.

Comments on this clone: Other DNA sequences in this specimen translate into the identical CDR3. The CDR3 sequence is CASSPPGLAVYNEQFF. For the CDR3, the DNA is TGTGCCAGCTCACCACCAGGGCTAGCGGTTTACAATGAGCAGTTCTTC. The V and J genes are TRBV18 and TRBJ2-1; 7 positions match TRBD2. V shed 0 bases, J shed 4 bases, and the junction held 6 bases outside the gene matches. CDR1 and CDR2 from the germline V gene are KGHSH and LQKENI. The CDR3 totals 16 residues.

The CDR3 reads CASSIGQGAARSNQPQHF. CDR3 DNA: TGTGCCAGTAGTATTGGACAGGGGGCGGCTCGGAGCAATCAGCCCCAGCATTTT. This rearrangement joins TRBV19 to TRBJ1-5, with 11 bases aligning to TRBD1. The ends lost 3 bases at V and 1 base at J; junction bases unmatched: 8. From germline, CDR1 is LNHDA and CDR2 SQIVND (reference sequence). CDR3 length equals 18 residues.

This clone was seen a few times. The chain joins TRBV2 to TRBJ2-1; 10 positions match TRBD2. V lost 8 bases to trimming and J lost 8 bases; unmatched junction nucleotides: 12. Germline CDR1 is SNHLY and CDR2 is FYNNEI. This CDR3 contains 15 residues. This CDR3 is CASPVLAGEKDEQFF. The CDR3 DNA reads TGTGCCAGCCCCGTCCTAGCGGGAGAAAAAGATGAGCAGTTCTTC. The full variable domain, in which reference TRBV2 and TRBJ2-1 provide the parts outside the CDR3, is EPEVTQTPSHQVTQMGQEVILRCVPISNHLYFYWYRQILGQKVEFLVSFYNNEISEKSEIFDDQFSVERPDGSNFTLKIRSTKLEDSAMYFCASPVLAGEKDEQFFGPGTRLTVL.

V and J are TRBV5-4 and TRBJ2-1; D not certain. Germline CDR1 SGHNT, CDR2 YYREEE (reference sequence). The CDR3 totals 13 residues. Deletions cut 4 bases from V and 5 bases from J, with 10 bases between. In nucleotides, the CDR3 is TGTGCCAGCAGCCCCGGGTCAGACAATGAGCAGTTCTTC. This encodes CASSPGSDNEQFF.

The rearrangement joins TRBV18 to TRBJ2-3; TRBD1 matches at 10 bases. Germline V CDR1 and CDR2: KGHSH, LQKENI. Trimming cost V 3 bases and J 0 bases; bases outside gene matches: 6. The CDR3 extends over 17 amino acids. In DNA, the CDR3 is TGTGCCAGCTCACCCTTCCGGACAGGGGGTAGCACAGATACGCAGTATTTT. It yields the protein CASSPFRTGGSTDTQYF.

In its sample, this clone was seen a few times. The gene calls are TRBV11-1 and TRBJ2-2, with D hard to call. V lost 1 base, J lost 7 bases, and 7 bases lay in between. This CDR3 has 13 amino acids. Germline V gene sequence: CDR1 SGHAT, CDR2 FQDESV (reference sequence). CDR3 residues: CASSLVQFGELFF. Written as DNA, the CDR3 is TGTGCCAGCAGCTTAGTTCAGTTCGGGGAGCTGTTTTTT.

V is TRBV6-6 and J is TRBJ2-1, with D maybe TRBD1 (6 bases). The CDR3 loop spans 16 amino acids. V lost 6 bases and J lost 3, with 18 bases in between. Germline-derived CDR1 and CDR2 are MNHNY and SVGAGI (reference sequence). Written as DNA, the CDR3 is TGTGCCAGCAGCCGCCCCCAGGGGACCTTCTACAATGAGCAGTTCTTC. This codes for CASSRPQGTFYNEQFF.

This clone was seen a few times. The CDR3 DNA reads TGTGCCAGCAGCCCACAAGGGACAGGGATCACTGAAGCTTTCTTT. This codes for CASSPQGTGITEAFF. This rearrangement joins TRBV11-2 to TRBJ1-1; 9 bases match TRBD1. The junction had 8 bases not matched to a gene; V was cut back by 5 bases and J by 4 bases. CDR1 SGHAT and CDR2 FQNNGV come from the germline V gene. The CDR3 covers 15 residues. Looking up the rest from reference TRBV11-2 and TRBJ1-1 gives the full variable domain: EAGVAQSPRYKIIEKRQSVAFWCNPISGHATLYWYQQILGQGPKLLIQFQNNGVVDDSQLPKDRFSAERLKGVDSTLKIQPAKLEDSAVYLCASSPQGTGITEAFFGQGTRLTVV.

The J gene is TRBJ1-4, the V gene TRBV5-1; D possibly corresponds to TRBD1 (5 bases). The CDR3 length is 14 residues. Trimming removed 4 bases at V and 2 bases at J, with 9 bases between. Per germline, CDR1 SGHRS and CDR2 YFSETQ. The CDR3 nucleotides read TGCGCCAGCAGCCCGGGACCGACTAATGAAAAACTGTTTTTT. Translation gives CASSPGPTNEKLFF.

J is TRBJ2-3 and V is TRBV6-1, with a tentative D call TRBD2 (6 bases). Trimming shortened V by 0 bases and J by 3 bases, and 10 bases separated the two germline ends. The CDR3 has 15 residues. Per germline, CDR1 MNHNS and CDR2 SASEGT. Here the CDR3 DNA reads TGTGCCAGCAGTGAAGCGGGAGGATTTACAGATACGCAGTATTTT. It specifies CASSEAGGFTDTQYF.

V is TRBV19 and J is TRBJ2-5; 9 bases map to TRBD1. CDR3 size: 15 residues. With V trimmed by 5 bases and J by 3 bases, 7 bases remained unmatched. The germline V gene encodes CDR1 LNHDA and CDR2 SQIVND (reference sequence). The CDR3: CASSPGQGRKETQYF. The DNA of the CDR3 is TGTGCCAGTAGTCCGGGACAGGGTCGGAAAGAGACCCAGTACTTC. Complete variable domain (other parts from reference TRBV19 and TRBJ2-5): DGGITQSPKYLFRKEGQNVTLSCEQNLNHDAMYWYRQDPGQGLRLIYYSQIVNDFQKGDIAEGYSVSREKKESFPLTVTSAQKNPTAFYLCASSPGQGRKETQYFGPGTRLLVL.

V is TRBV6-1 and J is TRBJ2-5; 14 positions agree with TRBD2. In germline, CDR1 is MNHNS, CDR2 SASEGT. The CDR3 extends over 15 amino acids. The V and J ends lost 4 bases and 6 bases, in that order; junction bases with no gene match: 4. The DNA of the CDR3 is TGTGCCAGCAGTGCGACTAGCGGGAGGGCAAAGACCCAGTACTTC. Translating gives CASSATSGRAKTQYF.

The chain links TRBV7-9 to TRBJ2-2; maybe TRBD1 (6 bases). Germline CDR1 reads SEHNR; CDR2 reads FQNEAQ (reference sequence). CDR3 length: 16 amino acids. V lost 8 bases to trimming and J lost 2 bases, with 18 bases between them. CDR3 in amino acids: CASPVSAGVNTGELFF. CDR3 in DNA: TGTGCCAGCCCCGTATCGGCAGGGGTAAACACCGGGGAGCTGTTTTTT.

The V gene is TRBV7-9, the J gene TRBJ1-5, with unresolved D. With 1 base removed from V and 3 bases from J, the gap between germline ends came to 7 bases. The CDR3 contains 14 residues. CDR1 is SEHNR and CDR2 is FQNEAQ in the germline V gene (reference sequence). In DNA, the CDR3 is TGTGCCAGCAGCTTAGGAGGGAACAATCAGCCCCAGCATTTT. As protein: CASSLGGNNQPQHF.

The gene calls are TRBV7-2 and TRBJ1-2; D gene ambiguous. Per the germline V gene, CDR1 is SGHTA and CDR2 is FQGNSA. The CDR3 extends over 14 amino acids. The ends were cut back, 5 bases at V and 2 bases at J, with 12 bases in the middle. CDR3 sequence: CASSALRSNYGYTF. In DNA form, the CDR3 reads TGTGCCAGCAGCGCACTACGGTCAAACTATGGCTACACCTTC.

This chain joins TRBV9 and TRBJ2-1; no definite D call. CDR1 and CDR2 (germline): SGDLS, YYNGEE. The CDR3 is 14 amino acids. Trimming shortened V by 5 bases and J by 7 bases, and 16 bases separated the two germline ends. The CDR3: CASSAPAVRNEQFF. The CDR3 DNA reads as TGTGCCAGCAGTGCCCCGGCAGTAAGAAATGAGCAGTTCTTC.

V is TRBV19 and J is TRBJ2-3, with 10 bases fitting TRBD2. The CDR3 spans 18 residues. J was trimmed by 2 bases and V by 5 bases; bases with no gene match: 13. CDR1 and CDR2 from the germline V gene are LNHDA and SQIVND (reference sequence). The CDR3 nucleotides are TGTGCCAGTAGTCCTAACCGAGTCCTAGCGGGAGCCACAGATACGCAGTATTTT. Residues: CASSPNRVLAGATDTQYF.

The chain couples TRBV9 to TRBJ2-1; perhaps TRBD2 as D (6 bases). Trimming removed 3 bases from V and 7 bases from J, with 17 bases in between. This CDR3 has 15 residues. Looked up from germline, CDR1 is SGDLS and CDR2 is YYNGEE. The CDR3 sequence: CASSGLVREGNEQFF. The CDR3, as DNA: TGTGCCAGCAGCGGACTAGTTCGGGAAGGGAATGAGCAGTTCTTC.

The chain combines TRBV2 with TRBJ2-1, with D perhaps matching TRBD1 or TRBD2 (5 bases each). Germline V CDR1 and CDR2: SNHLY, FYNNEI. The CDR3 is 16 amino acids. The V end lost 3 bases, the J end lost 6 bases, and 18 bases lay between the germline ends. CDR3 coding DNA: TGTGCCAGCAGTGATCACGGGACGGTGGTCCCCAATGAGCAGTTCTTC. Translated: CASSDHGTVVPNEQFF. The full variable domain, in which reference TRBV2 and TRBJ2-1 provide the parts outside the CDR3, is EPEVTQTPSHQVTQMGQEVILRCVPISNHLYFYWYRQILGQKVEFLVSFYNNEISEKSEIFDDQFSVERPDGSNFTLKIRSTKLEDSAMYFCASSDHGTVVPNEQFFGPGTRLTVL.

The chain is built from TRBV23-1 and TRBJ2-1; TRBD2 matches 8 bases. TRBV23-1 is sorted into the ORF group, with uncertain function. The CDR3 has 18 residues. The trim removed 0 bases at V and 4 bases at J, leaving 11 bases unmatched. The CDR3 sequence is CASSQSLRASGCYNEQFF. The CDR3 DNA reads TGCGCCAGCAGTCAATCGTTGCGGGCTAGCGGGTGTTACAATGAGCAGTTCTTC.

This clone was counted a single time. This sequence joins TRBV18 and TRBJ2-1, with TRBD2 identical over 10 bases. V dropped 1 base and J dropped 3; count of bases not matched to a gene: 9. This CDR3 has 18 residues. Germline V CDR1 and CDR2: KGHSH, LQKENI. Here the CDR3 reads CASSPRVTLAGDYNEQFF. For the CDR3, the DNA is TGTGCCAGCTCACCACGTGTAACTCTAGCGGGGGACTACAATGAGCAGTTCTTC.

V gene TRBV18 combines with J gene TRBJ2-7; D might be TRBD1 (6 bases). CDR3 length: 16 amino acids. The V end was cut by 3 bases, the J end by 4 bases, with 19 bases between. CDR1 is KGHSH, CDR2 LQKENI, per germline. CDR3 sequence (DNA): TGTGCCAGCTCACCCCCGCCTGTACAGGGTTCTTACGAGCAGTACTTC. Residues: CASSPPPVQGSYEQYF.

The chain uses TRBV28 and TRBJ2-3, with 9 bases fitting TRBD2. Germline V gene sequence: CDR1 MDHEN, CDR2 SYDVKM. There are 14 residues in the CDR3. V trimming: 9 bases; J trimming: 6 bases; junction bases outside the gene matches: 10. The CDR3 region has the DNA TGTGCCAGTTCTAAAGCGGGGGGTTCGGATACGCAGTATTTT. This gives the protein CASSKAGGSDTQYF.

The chain uses TRBV28 and TRBJ1-3; tentatively, D is TRBD1 (5 bases). Germline V lookup: CDR1 MDHEN, CDR2 SYDVKM. CDR3 size: 16 residues. V lost 3 bases and J 2 bases, leaving 14 bases between the germline ends. The CDR3 region is CASSLAGEITGNTIYF. In DNA, the CDR3 is TGTGCCAGCAGTTTGGCGGGGGAAATTACTGGAAACACCATATATTTT.